What follows are 3 T cell receptor beta chains derived from one specimen sequenced in a study of shared clonotypes between healthy human individuals. Using immunoSEQ multiplex PCR, the repertoire was profiled, and TCRdb retains in-frame clones only, with some absent. The sample records about 1.5 million clones, approximately 98% being singletons. The specimen was naive CD4+ T cells sorted from blood. Subset indicated: CD45RA+ positively selected. The source of these receptors is a man aged 30 to 45 in good health.

V gene TRBV6-5 combines with J gene TRBJ2-2; D perhaps matches TRBD2 (6 bases). The CDR3 covers 14 residues. The germline CDR1 and CDR2 sequences are MNHEY and SVGAGI. The ends were cut back, 4 bases at V and 5 bases at J, with 11 bases in the middle. The CDR3 is CASSWDFITGELFF. The CDR3, as DNA: TGTGCCAGCAGTTGGGACTTCATAACCGGGGAGCTGTTTTTT.

This sequence joins TRBV5-8 and TRBJ2-7; D possibly corresponds to TRBD1 (5 bases). The CDR3 spans 13 residues. Germline assignment: CDR1 SGHTS and CDR2 YDEGEE. V lost 2 bases to trimming and J lost 3 bases, with 9 bases between them. The CDR3 sequence is CASSFAGNYEQYF. The CDR3 DNA reads as TGTGCCAGCAGCTTCGCAGGGAACTACGAGCAGTACTTC.

The chain employs TRBV6-5 and TRBJ1-2; 8 bases map to TRBD1. The CDR3 is made up of 15 amino acids. With 5 bases clipped from V and 8 bases from J, the junction kept 13 bases outside the gene matches. The germline CDR1 and CDR2 sequences are MNHEY and SVGAGI. CDR3 bases: TGTGCCAGCAGTGTCAACCGGGACAGGCCTGGCGGCTACACCTTC. It translates to CASSVNRDRPGGYTF.